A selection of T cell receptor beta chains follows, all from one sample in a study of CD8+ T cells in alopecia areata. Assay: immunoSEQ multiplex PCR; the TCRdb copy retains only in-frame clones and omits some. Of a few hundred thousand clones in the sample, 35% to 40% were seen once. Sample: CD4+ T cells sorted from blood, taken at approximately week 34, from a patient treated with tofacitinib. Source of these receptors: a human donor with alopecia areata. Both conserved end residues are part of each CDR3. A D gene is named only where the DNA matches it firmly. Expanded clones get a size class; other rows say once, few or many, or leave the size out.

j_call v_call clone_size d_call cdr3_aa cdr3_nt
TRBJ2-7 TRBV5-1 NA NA CASSRNTDYEQYF TGCGCCAGCAGCCGGAACACGGACTACGAGCAGTACTTC
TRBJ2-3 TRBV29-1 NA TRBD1 CSGRTGGADTQYF TGCAGCGGAAGGACAGGGGGCGCCGATACGCAGTATTTT
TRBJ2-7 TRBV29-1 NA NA CSVEVGASYEQYF TGCAGCGTTGAAGTAGGGGCCTCCTACGAGCAGTACTTC
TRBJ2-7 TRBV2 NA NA CASRPVYGSYEQYF TGTGCCAGCAGACCCGTCTACGGTTCCTACGAGCAGTACTTC
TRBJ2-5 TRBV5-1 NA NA CASSRDTFQETQYF TGCGCCAGCAGCCGGGACACCTTCCAAGAGACCCAGTACTTC
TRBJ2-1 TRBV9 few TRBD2 CASSATSGSSYNEQFF TGTGCCAGCAGCGCCACTAGCGGGAGCTCCTACAATGAGCAGTTCTTC
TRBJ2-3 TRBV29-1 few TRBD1 CSVGTGSVDTQYF TGCAGCGTTGGGACAGGGAGTGTCGATACGCAGTATTTT
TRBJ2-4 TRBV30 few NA CAWNRGGENIQYF TGTGCCTGGAACAGGGGAGGGGAAAACATTCAGTACTTC
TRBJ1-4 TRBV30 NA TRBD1 CAWSGTGTSEKLFF TGTGCCTGGAGTGGGACAGGGACTAGCGAAAAACTGTTTTTT
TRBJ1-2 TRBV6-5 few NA CASSVGRQGGYTF TGTGCCAGCAGTGTGGGGAGGCAAGGTGGCTACACCTTC
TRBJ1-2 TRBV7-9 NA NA CASSAENYGYTF TGTGCCAGCAGCGCCGAGAACTATGGCTACACCTTC
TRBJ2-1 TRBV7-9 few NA CASSLLPTRKAYNEQFF TGTGCCAGCAGCTTACTCCCGACTAGGAAAGCCTACAATGAGCAGTTCTTC
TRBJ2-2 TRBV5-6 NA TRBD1 CASSPWTGINTGELFF TGTGCCAGCAGCCCCTGGACAGGGATTAACACCGGGGAGCTGTTTTTT
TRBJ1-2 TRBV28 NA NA CASSGDSRGQNGYTF TGTGCCAGCAGTGGCGACAGCCGGGGACAAAATGGCTACACCTTC
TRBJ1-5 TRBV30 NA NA CAWNAGGNQPQHF TGTGCCTGGAATGCAGGGGGCAATCAGCCCCAGCATTTT
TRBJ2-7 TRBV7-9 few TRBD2 CASSKSGSIDEQYF TGTGCCAGCAGCAAAAGCGGGAGTATCGACGAGCAGTACTTC